Presented here are 9 T cell receptor beta chains from one specimen sequenced in a study of blood T cells in healthy people across ages. The authors ran a second PCR of about 6 to 12 cycles using a sample-barcoded 5' primer and a J-beta primer mix. TCRdb ran MiXCR on the 5' RACE reads and lists one entry per CDR3 protein. There are about a million distinct CDR3 sequences in the sample; approximately 38% occur only once, and approximately 14% lies in the top ten. Input material: blood. The receptors shown here come from a man between 18 and 35 years old in good health.

This clonotype showed up just a few times. The V call is TRBV6-6, the J call TRBJ1-6; D gene ambiguous. Trimming pared 0 bases from V and 7 bases from J, leaving 7 bases between. The CDR3 runs 14 residues. Germline CDR1 is MNHNY and CDR2 is SVGAGI (reference sequence). The CDR3 coding sequence is TGTGCCAGCAGTTACTCGTTGGGGAATTCACCCCTCCACTTT. Protein: CASSYSLGNSPLHF.

In its sample, this clonotype was seen a few times. The chain's CDR3 is CSAPDLNGYTF. The CDR3 DNA reads as TGCAGTGCTCCGGACCTAAACGGCTACACCTTC. V and J are TRBV20-1 and TRBJ1-2; D remains unclear. V lost 5 bases, J lost 8 bases, and 12 bases lay in between. The CDR3 sequence is 11 residues long. Per the germline V gene, CDR1 is DFQATT and CDR2 is SNEGSKA (reference sequence).

The chain combines TRBV5-6 with TRBJ2-7; D is ambiguous. The CDR3 consists of 13 residues. V was trimmed by 0 bases and J by 3 bases, leaving 7 bases between them. Germline V gives CDR1 SGHDT, CDR2 YYEEEE. CDR3 nucleotide sequence: TGTGCCAGCAGCTTGGAGCCAGACTACGAGCAGTACTTC. Translated, it gives CASSLEPDYEQYF.

The rearrangement uses TRBV5-1 and TRBJ2-1, with 11 bases lining up with TRBD2. This CDR3 has 14 amino acids. CDR1 and CDR2 from the germline V gene are SGHRS and YFSETQ. Losses at the gene ends were 4 bases for V and 8 bases for J; bases not matched to a gene: 5. The CDR3 region has the DNA TGCGCCAGCAGCCTGGGACTAGCGGCGGATGAGCAGTTCTTC. Translated, it gives CASSLGLAADEQFF.

A few counts support this clonotype. The genes are TRBV4-2 and TRBJ2-1; 7 nucleotides line up with TRBD2. Germline V lookup: CDR1 LGHNA, CDR2 YNFKEQ. V shed 0 bases, J shed 6 bases, and the junction held 5 bases outside the gene matches. The CDR3 totals 15 residues. Here the CDR3 reads CASSQEVASGNEQFF. The CDR3 nucleotides read TGTGCCAGCAGCCAAGAAGTCGCTAGCGGCAATGAGCAGTTCTTC.

This rearrangement joins TRBV7-9 to TRBJ2-1; D call uncertain. The germline V gene encodes CDR1 SEHNR and CDR2 FQNEAQ (reference sequence). V lost 1 base, J lost 4 bases, and 14 bases lay in between. CDR3 length: 16 residues. The DNA for the CDR3 is TGTGCCAGCAGCTTAGGGTCGGGCGCTTATTACAATGAGCAGTTCTTC. Translated: CASSLGSGAYYNEQFF.

V gene TRBV2 combines with J gene TRBJ2-7, with TRBD1 as a possible D gene (6 bases). Germline assignment: CDR1 SNHLY and CDR2 FYNNEI. Trimming shortened V by 3 bases and J by 4 bases, and 13 bases separated the two germline ends. The CDR3 is made up of 14 amino acids. The CDR3 here is CASSEPGTLYEQYF. For the CDR3, the DNA is TGTGCCAGCAGTGAGCCAGGGACACTATACGAGCAGTACTTC. The full variable domain, with the rest looked up from reference TRBV2 and TRBJ2-7, is EPEVTQTPSHQVTQMGQEVILRCVPISNHLYFYWYRQILGQKVEFLVSFYNNEISEKSEIFDDQFSVERPDGSNFTLKIRSTKLEDSAMYFCASSEPGTLYEQYFGPGTRLTVT.

This clonotype occurred a few times. The rearrangement links TRBV3-1 to TRBJ2-7, with 8 bases lining up with TRBD2. Germline lookup yields CDR1 LGHDT and CDR2 YNNKEL (reference sequence). CDR3 size: 16 residues. V was clipped by 3 bases and J by 3 bases; unmatched bases: 10. The CDR3, as DNA: TGTGCCAGCAGCCAGGCAAGCGGGGGCCCTTACTACGAGCAGTACTTC. It translates to CASSQASGGPYYEQYF.

The gene calls are TRBV7-2 and TRBJ2-7, with 7 bases matching TRBD1. With 1 base clipped from V and 4 bases from J, the junction kept 7 bases outside the gene matches. This CDR3 contains 15 residues. CDR1 is SGHTA and CDR2 is FQGNSA in the germline V gene. The CDR3 DNA reads as TGTGCCAGCAGCTTAGGCCGACAGGGTTCATACGAGCAGTACTTC. It specifies CASSLGRQGSYEQYF.